This TCR beta chain was sequenced in a study of PD-1 blockade in classical Hodgkin lymphoma. Study context: Every 2 weeks, patients had 3 mg/kg nivolumab intravenously.

As for this clone: Its specificity is not known.

Trimming at V came to 4 bases and at J to 5 bases, leaving 20 bases not matched to a gene. This CDR3 comprises 18 residues. Germline V lookup: CDR1 SGDLS, CDR2 YYNGEE. The sample's time point: cycle 4 day 1 (C4D1), after 6 weeks of nivolumab. The patients all showed relapse after autologous stem cell transplantation, while their brentuximab vedotin exposure varied. The study's findings and limits: Newly diagnosed patients reportedly trailed healthy donors in baseline TCR diversity.

Assay used: immunoSEQ multiplex PCR; TCRdb lists only in-frame clones, some missing. The repertoire holds 25,000 to 35,000 clones, with roughly 87% as singletons. The chain employs TRBV9 and TRBJ2-7; 8 nucleotides match TRBD1. The sample was peripheral blood mononuclear cells (PBMCs), taken before the fourth cycle of nivolumab. The receptor was derived from a human donor with classical Hodgkin lymphoma. The CDR3 reads CASSLGTPGQERLDEQYF. DNA for the CDR3: TGTGCCAGCAGCTTAGGCACTCCGGGACAGGAGCGTCTCGACGAGCAGTACTTC.